This T cell receptor (beta chain) is from a study of shared clonotypes between healthy human individuals. Only in-frame clones appear in the TCRdb table, and some are missing; sequencing was by immunoSEQ multiplex PCR. The sample lists more than 2 million clones; 95% were seen once. Per germline, CDR1 SGHRS and CDR2 YFSETQ. The length of the CDR3 is 16 residues. The V segment lost 5 bases and the J segment 4 bases; nucleotides outside the gene matches: 10. This sequence joins TRBV5-1 and TRBJ2-5, with 11 bases lining up with TRBD1. The receptor comes from a man aged 18-30 years in good health. Material: naive CD4+ T cells sorted from blood. The sample's subset: CD45RA+ positively selected. In DNA form, the CDR3 reads TGCGCCAGCAGTCCAACTCCTGGACAGGGGGCAGAGACCCAGTACTTC. It yields the protein CASSPTPGQGAETQYF.